These 30 T cell receptor beta chains were sequenced from one sample in a study of cytomegalovirus exposure and HLA in healthy donors. The PCR made use of 60 Vbeta and 13 Jbeta primers. Measured with immunoSEQ multiplex PCR; TCRdb has only the in-frame clones, and not every one. The sample contains 150,000 to 200,000 clones, roughly 79% of which appear only once. Material for sequencing was PBMCs. The receptor set was obtained from a man aged 35-49 years in good health and CMV-seronegative.

The sample holds a few counts of this clone. The chain is built from TRBV4-1 and TRBJ1-6; D gene ambiguous. The CDR3 has 18 amino acids. Germline CDR1 MGHRA, CDR2 YSYEKL. Trimming removed 0 bases from V and 0 bases from J, with 12 bases in between. The CDR3 nucleotides read TGCGCCAGCAGCCAAGAGGAGGGTAGGAGCTCCTATAATTCACCCCTCCACTTT. Its translation is CASSQEEGRSSYNSPLHF.

The chain links TRBV4-2 to TRBJ2-1; possibly TRBD2 for D (6 bases). V was pared by 4 bases and J by 5 bases, with 15 bases between. Per germline, CDR1 LGHNA and CDR2 YNFKEQ. This CDR3 has 15 amino acids. This chain's CDR3 is CASSPVSGGNNEQFF. CDR3 nucleotide sequence: TGTGCCAGCAGCCCCGTATCCGGGGGAAACAATGAGCAGTTCTTC.

The rearrangement links TRBV2 to TRBJ2-5; a possible D gene is TRBD2 (5 bases). The CDR3 spans 14 residues. Germline CDR1 reads SNHLY; CDR2 reads FYNNEI. V dropped 2 bases and J dropped 1 base, with 8 bases sitting between them. The DNA for the CDR3 is TGTGCCAGCAGTGAACGGCGGGTCCAAGAGACCCAGTACTTC. It yields the protein CASSERRVQETQYF. The whole variable domain, remainder taken from reference TRBV2 and TRBJ2-5, is EPEVTQTPSHQVTQMGQEVILRCVPISNHLYFYWYRQILGQKVEFLVSFYNNEISEKSEIFDDQFSVERPDGSNFTLKIRSTKLEDSAMYFCASSERRVQETQYFGPGTRLLVL.

The chain employs TRBV11-2 and TRBJ1-1, with D tentatively TRBD1 (6 bases). Trimming removed 5 bases from V and 2 bases from J, with 9 bases in between. Germline V CDR1 and CDR2: SGHAT, FQNNGV. This CDR3 contains 13 residues. CDR3 protein: CASSMGQNTEAFF. CDR3 nucleotides: TGTGCCAGCAGCATGGGACAAAACACTGAAGCTTTCTTT.

The genes are TRBV5-4 and TRBJ2-1; D not certain. Deletions cut 4 bases from V and 5 bases from J, with 19 bases between. Germline CDR1 reads SGHNT; CDR2 reads YYREEE (reference sequence). CDR3 length equals 16 residues. CDR3 sequence: CASSEELITVNNEQFF. The CDR3 DNA sequence: TGTGCCAGCAGCGAGGAATTAATCACTGTGAACAATGAGCAGTTCTTC.

The chain combines TRBV6-1 with TRBJ2-1; the D gene is possibly TRBD1 (6 bases). Germline-derived CDR1 and CDR2 are MNHNS and SASEGT. The CDR3 covers 15 residues. V was clipped by 7 bases and J by 0 bases, with 13 bases between them. Written as DNA, the CDR3 is TGTGCCAGCACTCCGGGACATCCCTCCTACAATGAGCAGTTCTTC. Protein product: CASTPGHPSYNEQFF.

The chain couples TRBV9 to TRBJ2-2; 9 nucleotides match TRBD1. Unmatched junction bases numbered 7, after V lost 3 bases and J lost 4 bases. The CDR3 consists of 16 residues. Germline CDR1 is SGDLS and CDR2 is YYNGEE. The DNA of the CDR3 is TGTGCCAGCAGCGCTCCGGGACAGGGTTCCACCGGGGAGCTGTTTTTT. It translates to CASSAPGQGSTGELFF.

The V call is TRBV27, the J call TRBJ1-2; unclear D gene. The germline V gene has CDR1 MNHEY and CDR2 SMNVEV (reference sequence). The CDR3 loop spans 16 amino acids. Trimming pared 5 bases from V and 0 bases from J, leaving 16 bases between. The CDR3 loop reads CASSPAGAQTNYGYTF. The CDR3, as DNA: TGTGCCAGCAGTCCGGCGGGAGCCCAAACTAACTATGGCTACACCTTC.

The chain links TRBV28 to TRBJ2-5; D not resolved. CDR1 is MDHEN and CDR2 is SYDVKM in the germline V gene. The CDR3 is 14 amino acids. V was pared by 2 bases and J by 5 bases, with 12 bases between. CDR3: CASSLIGGKETQYF. The CDR3 DNA reads TGTGCCAGCAGTTTAATTGGCGGTAAGGAGACCCAGTACTTC.

This clone came up once. The sample carries other DNA sequences with the same CDR3. The chain combines TRBV2 with TRBJ2-1; the D is unclear. Deletions cut 7 bases from V and 3 bases from J, with 16 bases between. Germline lookup yields CDR1 SNHLY and CDR2 FYNNEI. The CDR3 is made up of 15 amino acids. The DNA for the CDR3 is TGTGCCAGCACCCAGGAAGGTCCCATCTACAATGAGCAGTTCTTC. Its protein product is CASTQEGPIYNEQFF.

The CDR3 DNA follows: TGTGCCAGCAGCTTTAGGTGGGAGTTCGAGCAGTACGTC. As protein: CASSFRWEFEQYV. This rearrangement joins TRBV7-8 to TRBJ2-7, with D tentatively TRBD2 (5 bases). Germline V gene data show CDR1 as SGHVS and CDR2 as FQNEAQ. The CDR3 loop spans 13 amino acids. V lost 3 bases and J 6 bases, leaving 12 bases between the germline ends.

The gene calls are TRBV5-1 and TRBJ1-2; TRBD1 might be the D (6 bases). Germline CDR1 SGHRS, CDR2 YFSETQ. The CDR3 sequence is 14 residues long. V gave up 1 base and J gave up 5 bases, with 12 bases separating them. CDR3 sequence reads: CASSLQGGEYGYTF. The DNA for the CDR3 is TGCGCCAGCAGCTTGCAAGGGGGGGAATATGGCTACACCTTC.

DNA for the CDR3: TGTGCCAGTAGTGCTGGACAGGGAAGCGAGCAGTACGTC. Translating it yields CASSAGQGSEQYV. The gene calls are TRBV19 and TRBJ2-7; 8 bases match TRBD1. Germline V gives CDR1 LNHDA, CDR2 SQIVND (reference sequence). The trim removed 5 bases at V and 6 bases at J, leaving 6 bases unmatched. The CDR3 spans 13 residues.

This chain joins TRBV7-3 and TRBJ2-6, with a tentative D call TRBD1 (5 bases). This CDR3 is built from 15 residues. The germline V and J ends were trimmed by 4 bases and 0 bases, with 7 bases remaining between them. Germline CDR1 SGHTA, CDR2 FQGTGA. CDR3 residues: CASSYDSSGANVLTF. The CDR3 DNA follows: TGTGCCAGCAGCTATGACAGCTCTGGGGCCAACGTCCTGACTTTC.

The rearrangement joins TRBV9 to TRBJ1-3; 7 nucleotides agree with TRBD1. V lost 3 bases, J lost 8 bases, and 11 bases stayed unmatched. The CDR3 is 15 residues long. Germline CDR1 reads SGDLS; CDR2 reads YYNGEE. CDR3 coding DNA: TGTGCCAGCAGCGGCCCGACAGGGAAAGGAGACACCATATATTTT. This encodes CASSGPTGKGDTIYF.

The chain joins TRBV6-5 to TRBJ1-2; tentative D call: TRBD1 (5 bases). Trimming removed 7 bases from V and 2 bases from J, with 14 bases in between. Germline V gene data show CDR1 as MNHEY and CDR2 as SVGAGI. This CDR3 has 14 residues. The CDR3 DNA follows: TGTGCCAGCACTAACGGGGGAATGAACTATGGCTACACCTTC. This codes for CASTNGGMNYGYTF.

A note on this clone: The sample contains more than one DNA sequence encoding this CDR3. The chain carries TRBV7-9 and TRBJ2-7; unclear D gene. V was clipped by 5 bases and J by 3 bases, with 8 bases between them. This CDR3 contains 12 residues. CDR1 is SEHNR and CDR2 is FQNEAQ in the germline V gene (reference sequence). The CDR3 sequence is CASSPLGYEQYF. The CDR3 region has the DNA TGTGCCAGCAGCCCCCTCGGCTACGAGCAGTACTTC.

This chain links TRBV19 with TRBJ1-2; 7 bases are a match to TRBD1. The CDR3 consists of 15 residues. V lost 5 bases and J lost 4; bases outside the gene matches: 10. The germline gives CDR1 LNHDA, CDR2 SQIVND (reference sequence). The CDR3 DNA follows: TGTGCCAGTAGTCCGGGACAGACGTACGGCTATGGCTACACCTTC. This gives the protein CASSPGQTYGYGYTF. The whole variable domain, filled in from reference TRBV19 and TRBJ1-2, reads DGGITQSPKYLFRKEGQNVTLSCEQNLNHDAMYWYRQDPGQGLRLIYYSQIVNDFQKGDIAEGYSVSREKKESFPLTVTSAQKNPTAFYLCASSPGQTYGYGYTFGSGTRLTVV.

Only a few counts were recorded for this clone. The V call is TRBV6-1, the J call TRBJ1-2; 12 bases are a match to TRBD1. The CDR3 has 15 amino acids. CDR1 is MNHNS, CDR2 SASEGT, per germline. The V gene end was trimmed by 10 bases and the J gene end by 8 bases; junction bases not matched to a gene: 14. In DNA, the CDR3 is TGTGCCACCGATATTTCCCGGGACAGGGGGCAAGGCTACACCTTC. It is translated as CATDISRDRGQGYTF.

Concerning this clone: Distinct nucleotide sequences in the sample also encode this CDR3. The chain joins TRBV5-1 to TRBJ2-1; TRBD2 aligns across 7 bases. J gave up 0 bases and V 0 bases, and 0 bases lay outside the gene matches. The germline CDR1 and CDR2 sequences are SGHRS and YFSETQ. The CDR3 is made up of 15 amino acids. CDR3 DNA: TGCGCCAGCAGCTTGGGGACTAGCTCCTACAATGAGCAGTTCTTC. The encoded protein is CASSLGTSSYNEQFF.

This chain joins TRBV4-2 and TRBJ1-1; D is possibly TRBD1 (5 bases). Trimming removed 4 bases from V and 2 bases from J, with 11 bases in between. The V gene's germline CDR1 is LGHNA and CDR2 YNFKEQ. The length of the CDR3 is 14 residues. CDR3 DNA sequence: TGTGCCAGCAGCCCGGGCGGGGGAAACACTGAAGCTTTCTTT. It specifies CASSPGGGNTEAFF.

The rearrangement uses TRBV6-1 and TRBJ2-7, with 8 nucleotides matching TRBD2. The CDR3 has 14 amino acids. Germline CDR1 reads MNHNS; CDR2 reads SASEGT. The J segment lost 6 bases and the V segment lost 6 bases, leaving 10 bases of the junction unmatched. The CDR3 here is CASRRGVLAAEQYV. CDR3 DNA sequence: TGTGCCAGCAGGAGGGGGGTACTAGCGGCCGAGCAGTACGTC.

The rearrangement joins TRBV5-4 to TRBJ2-1; possibly TRBD1 for D (5 bases). This CDR3 comprises 14 residues. The germline V and J ends were trimmed by 6 bases and 4 bases, with 14 bases remaining between them. Germline assignment: CDR1 SGHNT and CDR2 YYREEE (reference sequence). In DNA, the CDR3 is TGTGCCAGCACCTCCGACAGCCCATACAATGAGCAGTTCTTC. Its translation: CASTSDSPYNEQFF.

This chain uses TRBV18 with TRBJ2-2; 9 nucleotides agree with TRBD2. Looked up from germline, CDR1 is KGHSH and CDR2 is LQKENI. The V segment lost 1 base and the J segment 4 bases; nucleotides outside the gene matches: 7. The CDR3 contains 17 residues. The CDR3 region has the DNA TGTGCCAGCTCACCACGCGTAGCGGGAGATATCACCGGGGAGCTGTTTTTT. Residues: CASSPRVAGDITGELFF.

This chain uses TRBV6-4 with TRBJ1-2; 8 bases align to TRBD1. V was pared by 7 bases and J by 2 bases, with 12 bases of the junction left unmatched. From germline, CDR1 is MRHNA and CDR2 SNTAGT. The length of the CDR3 is 16 residues. In DNA form, the CDR3 reads TGTGCCAGCACCCCCGGGACAGGCCTGGGGAACTATGGCTACACCTTC. Translation gives CASTPGTGLGNYGYTF.

CDR3 nucleotide sequence: TGTGCCAGCACCCCGACTTGGGGCCAAACAGATACGCAGTATTTT. Protein sequence: CASTPTWGQTDTQYF. V usage is TRBV6-1 and J usage is TRBJ2-3; D is possibly TRBD1 (5 bases). Germline V gives CDR1 MNHNS, CDR2 SASEGT. V shed 7 bases and J shed 3 bases, with 17 bases lying between them. The CDR3 length is 15 residues.

This clone has a handful of counts. This rearrangement joins TRBV23-1 to TRBJ1-3; D gene ambiguous. TRBV23-1 is placed among ORFs of uncertain function. This CDR3 has 14 residues. Between the trimmed V and J ends, which lost 0 bases and 0 bases, there was a span of 3 bases. DNA of the CDR3: TGCGCCAGCAGTCAATCCCGCTCTGGAAACACCATATATTTT. This codes for CASSQSRSGNTIYF.

This rearrangement joins TRBV7-3 to TRBJ1-2; 9 positions match TRBD1. Germline V gene sequence: CDR1 SGHTA, CDR2 FQGTGA. The ends lost 5 bases at V and 8 bases at J; junction bases unmatched: 6. There are 13 residues in the CDR3. The CDR3 bases are TGTGCCAGCAGCAGCGACAGGGGGAACGGCTACACCTTC. This encodes CASSSDRGNGYTF.

This rearrangement joins TRBV9 to TRBJ1-1; 8 bases are a match to TRBD1. The CDR3 runs 15 residues. V lost 3 bases and J lost 4; bases outside the gene matches: 8. Germline V gives CDR1 SGDLS, CDR2 YYNGEE. CDR3 residues: CASSATGGWGTEAFF. The CDR3 DNA sequence: TGTGCCAGCAGCGCCACAGGGGGTTGGGGCACTGAAGCTTTCTTT.

In its sample, this clone was seen a few times. This sequence joins TRBV5-1 and TRBJ2-7, with D maybe TRBD1 (5 bases). Trimming stripped 2 bases from V and 4 bases from J, with 7 bases between. The CDR3 contains 12 residues. The germline gives CDR1 SGHRS, CDR2 YFSETQ. The CDR3 reads CASSFDRYEQYF. The DNA for the CDR3 is TGCGCCAGCAGCTTCGACAGATACGAGCAGTACTTC.